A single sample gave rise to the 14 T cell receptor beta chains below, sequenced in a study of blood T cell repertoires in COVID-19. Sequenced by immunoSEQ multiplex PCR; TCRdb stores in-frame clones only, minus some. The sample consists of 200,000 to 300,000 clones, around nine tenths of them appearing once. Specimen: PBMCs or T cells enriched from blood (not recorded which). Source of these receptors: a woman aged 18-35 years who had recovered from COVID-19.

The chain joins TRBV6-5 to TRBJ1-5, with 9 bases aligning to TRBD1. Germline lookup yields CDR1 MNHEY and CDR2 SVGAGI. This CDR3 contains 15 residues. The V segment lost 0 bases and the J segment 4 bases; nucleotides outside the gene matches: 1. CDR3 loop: CASSYSGTGNQPQHF. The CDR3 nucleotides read TGTGCCAGCAGTTACTCGGGGACAGGGAATCAGCCCCAGCATTTT.

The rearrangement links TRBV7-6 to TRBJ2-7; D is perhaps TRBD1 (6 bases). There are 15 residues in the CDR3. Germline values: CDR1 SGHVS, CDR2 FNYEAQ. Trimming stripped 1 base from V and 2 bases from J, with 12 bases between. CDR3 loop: CASSLGPRGPYEQYF. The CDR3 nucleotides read TGTGCCAGCAGCTTAGGTCCCAGGGGACCCTACGAGCAGTACTTC. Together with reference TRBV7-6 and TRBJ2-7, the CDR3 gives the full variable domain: GAGVSQSPRYKVTKRGQDVALRCDPISGHVSLYWYRQALGQGPEFLTYFNYEAQQDKSGLPNDRFSAERPEGSISTLTIQRTEQRDSAMYRCASSLGPRGPYEQYFGPGTRLTVT.

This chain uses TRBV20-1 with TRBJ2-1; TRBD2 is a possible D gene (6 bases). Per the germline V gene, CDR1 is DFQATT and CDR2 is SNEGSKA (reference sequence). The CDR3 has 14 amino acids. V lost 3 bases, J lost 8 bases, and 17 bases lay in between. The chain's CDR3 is CSASALAPYDEQFF. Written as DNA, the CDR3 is TGCAGTGCTAGTGCGCTAGCGCCCTATGATGAGCAGTTCTTC.

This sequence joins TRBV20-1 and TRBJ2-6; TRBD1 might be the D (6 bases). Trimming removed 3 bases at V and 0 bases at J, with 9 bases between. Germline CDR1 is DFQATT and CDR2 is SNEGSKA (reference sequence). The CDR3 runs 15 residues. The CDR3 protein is CSASDRFSGANVLTF. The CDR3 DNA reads TGCAGTGCTAGTGACAGGTTCTCTGGGGCCAACGTCCTGACTTTC.

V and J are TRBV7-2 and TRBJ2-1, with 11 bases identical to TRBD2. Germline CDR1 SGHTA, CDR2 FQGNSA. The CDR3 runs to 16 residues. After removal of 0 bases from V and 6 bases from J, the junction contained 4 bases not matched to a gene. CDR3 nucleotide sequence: TGTGCCAGCAGCTTAGCCTTAGCGGGGGGGGTCAATGAGCAGTTCTTC. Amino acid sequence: CASSLALAGGVNEQFF. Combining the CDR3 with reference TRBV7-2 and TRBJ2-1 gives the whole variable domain GAGVSQSPSNKVTEKGKDVELRCDPISGHTALYWYRQSLGQGLEFLIYFQGNSAPDKSGLPSDRFSAERTGGSVSTLTIQRTQQEDSAVYLCASSLALAGGVNEQFFGPGTRLTVL.

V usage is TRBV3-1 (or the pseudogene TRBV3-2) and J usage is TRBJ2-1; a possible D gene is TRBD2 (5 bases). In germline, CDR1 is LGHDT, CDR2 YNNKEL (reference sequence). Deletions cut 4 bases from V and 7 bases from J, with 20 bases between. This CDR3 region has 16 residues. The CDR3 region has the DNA TGTGCCAGCAGCCGCCACCCCGGAGGTCCCCAGAATGAGCAGTTCTTC. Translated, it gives CASSRHPGGPQNEQFF.

The CDR3 DNA sequence: TGTGCCAGCAGCGAATCCGGGACTAGCTGGTTGCAGTACTTC. This sequence encodes CASSESGTSWLQYF. This chain links TRBV9 with TRBJ2-7; 9 nucleotides align to TRBD2. The CDR3 length is 14 residues. Germline CDR1 SGDLS, CDR2 YYNGEE. V shed 3 bases and J 9 bases; nucleotides not matched to a gene: 10.

In DNA form, the CDR3 reads TGCGCCAGCAGCGGCGGACTAGCGGGGGGAACTAGCACAGATACGCAGTATTTT. The encoded protein is CASSGGLAGGTSTDTQYF. This chain links TRBV5-1 with TRBJ2-3, with 14 positions matching TRBD2. Germline V gene sequence: CDR1 SGHRS, CDR2 YFSETQ. The junction had 7 bases not matched to a gene; V was cut back by 4 bases and J by 0 bases. The CDR3 consists of 18 residues.

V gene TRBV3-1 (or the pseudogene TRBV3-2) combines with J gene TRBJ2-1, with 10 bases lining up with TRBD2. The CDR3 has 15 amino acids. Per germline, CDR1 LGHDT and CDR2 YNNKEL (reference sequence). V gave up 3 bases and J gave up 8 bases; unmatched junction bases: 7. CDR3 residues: CASSHHSGGVDEQFF. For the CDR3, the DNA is TGTGCCAGCAGCCATCACAGCGGGGGGGTCGATGAGCAGTTCTTC.

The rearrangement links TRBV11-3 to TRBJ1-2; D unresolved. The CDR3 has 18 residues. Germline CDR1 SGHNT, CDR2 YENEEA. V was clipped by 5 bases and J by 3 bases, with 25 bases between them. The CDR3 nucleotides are TGTGCCAGCAGCAGGATATGGGTTTGCTGGCGGAATGACTATGGCTACACCTTC. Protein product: CASSRIWVCWRNDYGYTF.

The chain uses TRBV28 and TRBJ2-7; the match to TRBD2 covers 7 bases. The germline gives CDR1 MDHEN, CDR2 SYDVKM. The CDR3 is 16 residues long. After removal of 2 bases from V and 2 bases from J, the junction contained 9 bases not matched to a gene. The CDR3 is CASSLLAAEGTYEQYF. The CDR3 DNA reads TGTGCCAGCAGTTTACTAGCGGCGGAGGGTACCTACGAGCAGTACTTC.

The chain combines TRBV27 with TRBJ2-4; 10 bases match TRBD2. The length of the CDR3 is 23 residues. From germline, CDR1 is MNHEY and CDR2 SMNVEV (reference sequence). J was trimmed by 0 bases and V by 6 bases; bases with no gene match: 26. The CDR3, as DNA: TGTGCCAGCAGACCTCCTGAAAATCTGGCTAGCGGGAGCCGCCTGCTAGCCAAAAACATTCAGTACTTC. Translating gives CASRPPENLASGSRLLAKNIQYF.

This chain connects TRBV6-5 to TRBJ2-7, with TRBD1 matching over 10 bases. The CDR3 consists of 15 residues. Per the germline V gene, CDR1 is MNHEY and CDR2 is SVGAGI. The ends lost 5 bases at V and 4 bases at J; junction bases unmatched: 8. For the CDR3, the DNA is TGTGCCAGCAGTAGAACTCCGGGACAGGGGTACGAGCAGTACTTC. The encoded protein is CASSRTPGQGYEQYF.

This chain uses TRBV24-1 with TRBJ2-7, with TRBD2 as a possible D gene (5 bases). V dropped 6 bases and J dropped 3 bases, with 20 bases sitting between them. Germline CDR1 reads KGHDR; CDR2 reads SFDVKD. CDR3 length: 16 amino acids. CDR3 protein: CATSIVGESFLYEQYF. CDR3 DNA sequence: TGTGCCACCAGTATAGTTGGGGAGTCCTTCCTCTACGAGCAGTACTTC.